This TCR beta chain was captured in a study of glioma-infiltrating T cells. As for this clonotype: A read error is likely, as this CDR3 ends without the conserved phenylalanine or tryptophan.

This CDR3 contains 14 residues. The V end was cut by 2 bases, the J end by 5 bases, with 12 bases between. The V gene's germline CDR1 is SNHLY and CDR2 FYNNEI. Amplification of TCR alpha and beta CDR3 regions from RNA used iRepertoire nested multiplex PCR. Input was about 85-450 ng of tissue mRNA or PBMC total RNA. In TCRdb, the multiplex PCR reads were re-called with MiXCR into one record per CDR3 protein. Of 150,000 to 200,000 distinct CDR3 sequences listed, 32% are singletons. The chain links TRBV2 to TRBJ1-1; TRBD1 might be the D (5 bases). This TCR was sampled from a human donor with low-grade glioma or glioblastoma, undergoing nonglioma brain surgery, or in good health (not recorded which). Sequences were obtained from glioma tissue, nonneoplastic brain tissue, or PBMCs (not recorded which). The CDR3 loop reads CASSEFGGKTEAFS. The CDR3 coding sequence is TGTGCCAGCAGTGAATTCGGGGGTAAAACTGAAGCTTTCTCT.